This TCR beta chain was recorded in a study of shared clonotypes between healthy human individuals. For the study at large: Donors had three CD4 naive, three CD4 memory, two CD8 naive and one CD8 memory plate apiece. Study-wide findings and caveats: Sequencing of the sorted subsets was shown by rarefaction to be incomplete despite large depth. Richness estimates generally favored naive over memory subsets.

Turning to this clone: Its antigen is still unknown.

CD8 cells regarded as naive lacked CD45RO, were positively chosen for CCR7, and omitted terminally differentiated effector memory CD45RA+ cells. Sorted-subset replicate PCR reactions were performed with about 200 ng DNA, corresponding to 30,000 or so T cell genomes. The method was immunoSEQ multiplex PCR; TCRdb's version includes in-frame clones alone and lacks a portion of them. The data hold about 2.1 million clones, with 80% to 95% observed a single time. CDR3 size: 16 residues. J gave up 7 bases and V 0 bases, and 8 bases lay outside the gene matches. CDR1 is SGDLS and CDR2 is YYNGEE in the germline V gene.

Sequencing input: naive CD8+ T cells from PBMCs. The chain is built from TRBV9 and TRBJ2-1, with TRBD2 identical over 9 bases. The sequence came from a man younger than 30 in good health. Some clones in this sample may be carry-over from other donors' samples. CDR3 sequence (DNA): TGTGCCAGCAGCGTAGGTGTGCGGGAGGGTTGGAATGAGCAGTTCTTC. Its protein product is CASSVGVREGWNEQFF.